The present TCR beta chain was sequenced within a study of cytomegalovirus exposure and HLA in healthy donors. The V gene's germline CDR1 is MNHNY and CDR2 SVGAGI (reference sequence). This CDR3 contains 15 residues. Primers for the PCR totalled 60 Vbeta and 13 Jbeta. The repertoire was sequenced with immunoSEQ multiplex PCR; TCRdb's copy has only in-frame clones and lacks some. This table holds about 140,000 clones, around four fifths found once. With regard to this clone: One end of the junction varies from germline; a read error may be responsible.

At the time of sampling, donors were nominally healthy, though unrecorded immune exposures were likely. The material sequenced was PBMCs. The receptor was isolated from a male donor in good health and CMV-seropositive. The chain uses TRBV6-6 and TRBJ1-2; 12 positions agree with TRBD1. In nucleotides, the CDR3 is TGTGCCAGCAGAACCGGGACAGGGGGCCTCTATGGCTACCCCTTC. Translated, it gives CASRTGTGGLYGYPF.